The 5 T cell receptor beta chains in this list originate from one sample, sequenced in a study of lymphopenia after photon versus proton radiotherapy. Assay used: immunoSEQ multiplex PCR; TCRdb lists only in-frame clones, some missing. The table lists 55,000 to 75,000 clones, roughly 90% of them singletons, with approximately 2.9% in the top ten. Specimen: peripheral blood, collected from a patient treated with photon-based radiotherapy. The receptors were gathered from a woman between 70 and 85 years old with pancreatic cancer.

The chain employs TRBV30 and TRBJ2-1; 7 nucleotides align to TRBD2. V was pared by 5 bases and J by 8 bases, with 6 bases of the junction left unmatched. The CDR3 totals 12 residues. CDR1 is GTSNPN, CDR2 SVGIG, per germline (reference sequence). CDR3 residues: CAWCGSGHEQFF. In DNA form, the CDR3 reads TGTGCCTGGTGCGGGAGCGGCCATGAGCAGTTCTTC.

The gene calls are TRBV7-8 and TRBJ1-1; tentatively, D is TRBD1 (6 bases). V lost 5 bases and J lost 8, with 15 bases in between. Germline CDR1 is SGHVS and CDR2 is FQNEAQ. There are 13 residues in the CDR3. This CDR3 is CASSRGGNREAFF. DNA for the CDR3: TGTGCCAGCAGCCGTGGGGGCAATAGAGAAGCTTTCTTT. Using reference TRBV7-8 and TRBJ1-1 for the parts outside the CDR3, the full variable domain is GAGVSQSPRYKVAKRGQDVALRCDPISGHVSLFWYQQALGQGPEFLTYFQNEAQLDKSGLPSDRFFAERPEGSVSTLKIQRTQQEDSAVYLCASSRGGNREAFFGQGTRLTVV.

This sequence joins TRBV29-1 and TRBJ1-2; 7 nucleotides line up with TRBD1. Germline values: CDR1 SQVTM, CDR2 ANQGSEA. The CDR3 is made up of 16 amino acids. After removal of 0 bases from V and 4 bases from J, the junction contained 11 bases not matched to a gene. The DNA of the CDR3 is TGCAGCGTTGAAGACCTAGACAGGGCAACTCTCTATGGCTACACCTTC. Its protein product is CSVEDLDRATLYGYTF.

This rearrangement joins TRBV11-2 to TRBJ2-7, with TRBD1 matching over 7 bases. The CDR3 is made up of 14 amino acids. The germline V gene encodes CDR1 SGHAT and CDR2 FQNNGV. The ends lost 3 bases at V and 3 bases at J; junction bases unmatched: 5. DNA of the CDR3: TGTGCCAGCAGCTTTGGGACAGTGAACTACGAGCAGTACTTC. It encodes CASSFGTVNYEQYF. Together with reference TRBV11-2 and TRBJ2-7, the CDR3 gives the full variable domain: EAGVAQSPRYKIIEKRQSVAFWCNPISGHATLYWYQQILGQGPKLLIQFQNNGVVDDSQLPKDRFSAERLKGVDSTLKIQPAKLEDSAVYLCASSFGTVNYEQYFGPGTRLTVT.

The chain employs TRBV5-1 and TRBJ2-7; either TRBD1 or TRBD2 may supply D (5 bases each). CDR1 and CDR2 (germline): SGHRS, YFSETQ. The CDR3 totals 17 residues. The V and J ends lost 0 bases and 0 bases respectively, with 16 bases between them. CDR3 protein: CASSLDGPGRTSYEQYF. In DNA, the CDR3 is TGCGCCAGCAGCTTGGACGGCCCAGGGAGAACCTCCTACGAGCAGTACTTC.